The T cell receptor (beta chain) described here comes from a study of PD-1 blockade in classical Hodgkin lymphoma. The CDR3 has 19 residues. CDR1 and CDR2 (germline): SEHNR, FQNEAQ (reference sequence). The V and J ends lost 7 bases and 0 bases, in that order; junction bases with no gene match: 18. All the patients suffered relapse after autologous stem cell transplantation, and brentuximab vedotin exposure differed. Assay: immunoSEQ multiplex PCR; the TCRdb copy retains only in-frame clones and omits some. The sample contains 110,000 or so clones, 89% of which appear only once. The clonotype comes from a human donor with classical Hodgkin lymphoma. This chain links TRBV7-9 with TRBJ2-1, with TRBD2 identical over 7 bases. Material: peripheral blood mononuclear cells (PBMCs), obtained before the second cycle of nivolumab. This CDR3 is CASTGLGGSGSSSYNEQFF. DNA for the CDR3: TGTGCCAGCACCGGGTTGGGAGGGAGTGGGTCAAGCTCCTACAATGAGCAGTTCTTC.